This note documents a single T cell receptor beta chain sequence. Its antigen specificity is not known. Nothing much larger sits one base from this clone, and base qualities are not available. This record belongs to a study of T-cell reconstitution after alpha-beta-depleted transplantation in children (dated by TCRdb to about 2016). About the investigation overall: Using TCR repertoire profiling, the study quantitatively followed how T-cell immune reconstitution unfolded in children after TCRalphabeta/CD19-depleted allogeneic hematopoietic cell transplantation.

Library generation was performed with PCR. TCRdb lists the instrument as Illumina HiSeq 2500. TCR library preparation used molecular barcoding, with unique molecular identifiers applied to normalize quantification of the TCRbeta repertoire. The public reads were quality trimmed at Q25 with fastp and then assembled into clones with MiXCR by TCRdb, keeping productive beta chains. Under each unique CDR3 protein, matching rows form one entry showing the most common genes and DNA. The sample table records more than 300,000 distinct CDR3 sequences; around 16% of these occur just once. About 41% of the sample goes to the ten largest clones. Beyond this particular receptor, the publication reports: The high TCRbeta diversity at day 60 in some patients was ascribed to recipient T cells and intrathymic progenitors that had survived conditioning. Over the following months the frequencies of hyperexpanded clones went down, and after one year T-cell counts and TCRbeta diversity were mostly credited to newly produced T cells. About two months after transplant, the apparently early recovery of alphabetaT-cell counts reportedly depended on just several hundred clones that had expanded rapidly and came from non-depleted graft cells.

The treatment or condition label here, explained by the study, means: allogeneic hematopoietic cell transplantation with graft depleted of TCRalphabeta T cells and CD19 B cells. Transplant recipients were children who received TCRalphabeta/CD19-depleted allogeneic hematopoietic cell grafts. The sequenced sample was PBMCs, mostly from graft donor cells, obtained 360 days after TCRalphabeta/CD19-depleted stem cell transplant. The receptor's source is a male patient aged 2 to 10 who had a stem cell transplant for acute lymphoblastic leukemia, so the T cells may come from the graft donor.

In nucleotide form, the sequence is TGTGCCAGCAGACCAGGACAGGCCGCTGGAGATACGCAGTATTTT. Translated, it reads CASRPGQAAGDTQYF. The sequence is built from TRBV6-1 and TRBJ2-3; TRBD1 agrees with 7 junctional bases. V is cut back by 6 bases and J by 5 bases, with 11 bases in the junction unmatched. The germline V gene yields MNHNS for CDR1 and SASEGT for CDR2. Taken from cysteine to phenylalanine, the CDR3 has 15 residues. Of the read, only the CDR3 DNA is kept; its 45 bases are in frame from base 1.